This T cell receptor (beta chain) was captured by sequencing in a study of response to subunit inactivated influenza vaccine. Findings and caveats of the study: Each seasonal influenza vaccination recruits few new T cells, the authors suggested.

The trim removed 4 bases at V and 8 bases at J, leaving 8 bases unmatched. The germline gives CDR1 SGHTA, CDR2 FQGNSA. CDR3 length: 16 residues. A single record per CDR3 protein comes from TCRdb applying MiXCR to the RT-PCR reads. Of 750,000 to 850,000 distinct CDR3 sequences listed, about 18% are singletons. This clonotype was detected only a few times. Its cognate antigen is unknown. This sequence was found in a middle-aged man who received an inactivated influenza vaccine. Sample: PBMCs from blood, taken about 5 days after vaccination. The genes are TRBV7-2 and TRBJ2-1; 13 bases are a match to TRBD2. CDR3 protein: CASSYRLAGGGDEQFF. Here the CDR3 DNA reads TGTGCCAGCAGCTATAGACTAGCGGGGGGAGGCGATGAGCAGTTCTTC. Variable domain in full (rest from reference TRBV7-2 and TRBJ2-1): GAGVSQSPSNKVTEKGKDVELRCDPISGHTALYWYRQSLGQGLEFLIYFQGNSAPDKSGLPSDRFSAERTGGSVSTLTIQRTQQEDSAVYLCASSYRLAGGGDEQFFGPGTRLTVL.